Presented here are 27 T cell receptor beta chains from one specimen sequenced in a study of blood T cell repertoires in COVID-19. Method: immunoSEQ multiplex PCR; TCRdb's copy keeps in-frame clones and lacks some. This sample carries 150,000 or so clones, approximately 90% of them seen once, and the ten largest clones take around 4.6%. Sequencing used peripheral blood. The receptors here all came from a human donor in a cohort sampled during active COVID-19.

This clone was seen a handful of times. The chain carries TRBV28 and TRBJ2-1; 7 bases fit TRBD1. Trimming cost V 3 bases and J 12 bases; bases outside gene matches: 5. The CDR3 covers 12 residues. The germline V gene encodes CDR1 MDHEN and CDR2 SYDVKM. In DNA form, the CDR3 reads TGTGCCAGCAGTTTCGACAGGGCTCGGCAGTTCTTC. Encoded protein: CASSFDRARQFF.

This chain connects TRBV19 to TRBJ2-6; D is possibly TRBD2 (5 bases). This CDR3 has 16 amino acids. Germline CDR1 LNHDA, CDR2 SQIVND (reference sequence). Trimming took off 9 bases at V and 0 bases at J, with 15 bases between the two ends. Written as DNA, the CDR3 is TGTGCCAGCCGGCGGGCCGGGCTCTCTGGGGCCAACGTCCTGACTTTC. Translating it yields CASRRAGLSGANVLTF.

V gene TRBV21-1 combines with J gene TRBJ1-5; the table's D call, TRBD1, has no DNA check behind it. TRBV21-1 is a listed pseudogene. This CDR3 has 15 residues. This CDR3 is CASSSGHYSNQPQHF. In DNA, the CDR3 is TGTGCCAGCAGCTCCGGACATTATAGCAATCAGCCCCAGCATTTT.

The count of this clone is one. This chain connects TRBV9 to TRBJ2-5; 12 nucleotides align to TRBD2. The CDR3 runs 16 residues. The germline gives CDR1 SGDLS, CDR2 YYNGEE. The J segment lost 1 base and the V segment lost 4 bases, leaving 5 bases of the junction unmatched. The CDR3 DNA reads as TGTGCCAGCAGCACCACTAGCGGGGGGACCCAAGAGACCCAGTACTTC. This encodes CASSTTSGGTQETQYF.

The chain combines TRBV27 with TRBJ2-1; D possibly corresponds to TRBD1 (5 bases). The germline gives CDR1 MNHEY, CDR2 SMNVEV (reference sequence). V was clipped by 5 bases and J by 9 bases, with 32 bases between them. The CDR3 runs to 19 residues. CDR3 amino acids: CASSLNDHDRTPMIIEQFF. CDR3 nucleotides: TGTGCCAGCAGTCTGAACGACCATGACCGGACACCTATGATCATTGAGCAGTTCTTC.

This chain's CDR3 is CASSDRPGSTYGYTF. CDR3 DNA sequence: TGTGCCAGCAGTGACCGTCCGGGGTCGACGTATGGCTACACCTTC. The genes are TRBV6-4 and TRBJ1-2; no reliable D call. V gave up 2 bases and J gave up 5 bases, with 15 bases separating them. This CDR3 spans 15 amino acids. Germline V gene lookup returns CDR1 MRHNA and CDR2 SNTAGT.

A single count supports this clone. This sequence joins TRBV2 and TRBJ1-4; D ambiguous. The CDR3 length is 14 residues. In germline, CDR1 is SNHLY, CDR2 FYNNEI. V was trimmed by 6 bases and J by 2 bases, leaving 10 bases between them. For the CDR3, the DNA is TGTGCCAGCAGGGGGAGTAGGACTAATGAAAAACTGTTTTTT. It is translated as CASRGSRTNEKLFF.

This clone was picked up one time. The chain links TRBV6-5 to TRBJ1-3, with D tentatively TRBD1 (5 bases). The V end lost 5 bases, the J end lost 0 bases, and 8 bases lay between the germline ends. CDR1 is MNHEY, CDR2 SVGAGI, per germline. The CDR3 extends over 14 amino acids. The CDR3 here is CASSTGISGNTIYF. The CDR3 DNA reads as TGTGCCAGCAGTACAGGAATCTCTGGAAACACCATATATTTT.

The CDR3 nucleotides are TGTGCCAGCAGTTTCGCGCGGCCCACCTACGAGCAGTACTTC. Translation: CASSFARPTYEQYF. The chain couples TRBV28 to TRBJ2-7; D unresolved. Germline values: CDR1 MDHEN, CDR2 SYDVKM. The CDR3 spans 14 residues. V lost 3 bases to trimming and J lost 2 bases, with 11 bases between them.

There are many counts of this clone. This sequence joins TRBV2 and TRBJ1-4; perhaps TRBD1 as D (6 bases). The V end lost 7 bases, the J end lost 9 bases, and 18 bases lay between the germline ends. Germline V gene sequence: CDR1 SNHLY, CDR2 FYNNEI. The CDR3 extends over 14 amino acids. CDR3 in amino acids: CASTEDSSVKKLFF. The CDR3 nucleotides read TGTGCCAGCACCGAGGACAGCTCAGTAAAAAAACTGTTTTTT.

V and J are TRBV19 and TRBJ1-1; the D gene is possibly TRBD1 (6 bases). Trimming pared 5 bases from V and 8 bases from J, leaving 12 bases between. Germline V CDR1 and CDR2: LNHDA, SQIVND (reference sequence). CDR3 length: 12 residues. The CDR3 DNA follows: TGTGCCAGTAGTCCCCCCGGGACAGAAGCTTTCTTT. Residues: CASSPPGTEAFF. Variable domain in full (rest from reference TRBV19 and TRBJ1-1): DGGITQSPKYLFRKEGQNVTLSCEQNLNHDAMYWYRQDPGQGLRLIYYSQIVNDFQKGDIAEGYSVSREKKESFPLTVTSAQKNPTAFYLCASSPPGTEAFFGQGTRLTVV.

The chain recombines TRBV10-1 with TRBJ2-7; D gene ambiguous. CDR1 WNHNN and CDR2 SYGVQD come from the germline V gene (reference sequence). The CDR3 is 14 residues long. V lost 2 bases and J lost 5, with 13 bases in between. The CDR3 spells CASSEQLTLDEQYF. The DNA of the CDR3 is TGCGCCAGCAGTGAGCAACTAACCCTCGACGAGCAGTACTTC.

The gene calls are TRBV10-3 and TRBJ1-1, with unresolved D. V gave up 6 bases and J gave up 1 base, with 6 bases separating them. This CDR3 comprises 12 residues. The germline V gene encodes CDR1 ENHRY and CDR2 SYGVKD. CDR3 amino acids: CAIRRQNTEAFF. CDR3 nucleotide sequence: TGTGCCATCAGACGACAGAACACTGAAGCTTTCTTT.

The chain links TRBV28 to TRBJ2-1; TRBD2 is a possible D gene (5 bases). The germline CDR1 and CDR2 sequences are MDHEN and SYDVKM. Trimming removed 0 bases from V and 6 bases from J, with 18 bases in between. This CDR3 contains 17 residues. The CDR3: CASSLWDLVSGRNEQFF. The CDR3 DNA reads as TGTGCCAGCAGTTTATGGGACCTGGTAAGCGGACGCAATGAGCAGTTCTTC. The full variable domain, rest sourced from reference TRBV28 and TRBJ2-1, is DVKVTQSSRYLVKRTGEKVFLECVQDMDHENMFWYRQDPGLGLRLIYFSYDVKMKEKGDIPEGYSVSREKKERFSLILESASTNQTSMYLCASSLWDLVSGRNEQFFGPGTRLTVL.

This clone has only one observation. The chain has TRBV7-9 and TRBJ2-1; 7 positions match TRBD2. J lost 4 bases, V lost 3 bases, and 9 bases had no gene match. CDR1 and CDR2 from the germline V gene are SEHNR and FQNEAQ (reference sequence). This CDR3 has 16 amino acids. CDR3 sequence: CASSFLGLAEYNEQFF. The CDR3 DNA reads as TGTGCCAGCAGCTTTCTCGGGCTAGCGGAATACAATGAGCAGTTCTTC.

This chain joins TRBV4-3 and TRBJ1-2, with D perhaps TRBD1 (6 bases). Between the trimmed V and J ends, which lost 0 bases and 5 bases, there was a span of 13 bases. Looked up from germline, CDR1 is LGHNA and CDR2 is YSLEER. This CDR3 has 15 residues. The CDR3, as DNA: TGCGCCAGCAGCCAAGATCGGGGGGCGGGGTATGGCTACACCTTC. Translated: CASSQDRGAGYGYTF.

The chain couples TRBV2 to TRBJ2-5; perhaps TRBD1 as D (5 bases). Germline CDR1 reads SNHLY; CDR2 reads FYNNEI. The CDR3 is 12 amino acids. The V gene lost 7 bases and the J gene lost 3 bases, with 9 bases spanning the gap. CDR3 DNA sequence: TGTGCCAGCAAACAGGTTGAAGAGACCCAGTACTTC. Residues: CASKQVEETQYF.

V usage is TRBV11-3 and J usage is TRBJ2-5; 7 bases line up with TRBD2. Germline V gene sequence: CDR1 SGHNT, CDR2 YENEEA. The V and J ends lost 4 bases and 1 base, in that order; junction bases with no gene match: 15. This CDR3 contains 18 residues. CDR3 sequence: CASSYLGWGGRGQETQYF. As DNA, the CDR3 is TGTGCCAGCAGCTACCTCGGGTGGGGGGGTCGTGGCCAAGAGACCCAGTACTTC.

This clone was detected once. The rearrangement links TRBV7-2 to TRBJ2-6; 7 bases align to TRBD1. The V and J ends lost 1 base and 0 bases, in that order; junction bases with no gene match: 3. Looked up from germline, CDR1 is SGHTA and CDR2 is FQGNSA. The CDR3 spans 17 residues. CDR3 region: CASSLGRGYSGANVLTF. In nucleotides, the CDR3 is TGTGCCAGCAGCTTAGGCAGGGGGTACTCTGGGGCCAACGTCCTGACTTTC. The full variable domain, rest sourced from reference TRBV7-2 and TRBJ2-6, is GAGVSQSPSNKVTEKGKDVELRCDPISGHTALYWYRQSLGQGLEFLIYFQGNSAPDKSGLPSDRFSAERTGGSVSTLTIQRTQQEDSAVYLCASSLGRGYSGANVLTFGAGSRLTVL.

The V and J genes are TRBV10-3 and TRBJ2-7; 7 bases are shared with TRBD1. The CDR3 runs to 16 residues. The germline V gene has CDR1 ENHRY and CDR2 SYGVKD. The J segment lost 2 bases and the V segment lost 0 bases, leaving 7 bases of the junction unmatched. CDR3 sequence (DNA): TGTGCCATCAGTGAGTCCTTAACAGGGGCAACCTACGAGCAGTACTTC. Translation gives CAISESLTGATYEQYF.

The rearrangement joins TRBV7-3 to TRBJ2-5; TRBD1 matches at 7 bases. This CDR3 region has 13 residues. CDR1 and CDR2 from the germline V gene are SGHTA and FQGTGA. J was trimmed by 13 bases and V by 5 bases; bases with no gene match: 13. Here the CDR3 DNA reads TGTGCCAGCAGCCCCTCCCGACAGGGAGCAATGTACTTC. Protein sequence: CASSPSRQGAMYF.

V is TRBV11-2 and J is TRBJ2-7; TRBD1 agrees at 9 bases. V was pared by 2 bases and J by 0 bases, with 8 bases of the junction left unmatched. CDR1 SGHAT and CDR2 FQNNGV come from the germline V gene. This CDR3 region has 17 residues. The DNA of the CDR3 is TGTGCCAGCAGCTTACCTCGGACAGGGGAGGCCTCCTACGAGCAGTACTTC. This translates into CASSLPRTGEASYEQYF.

The chain joins TRBV2 to TRBJ1-4; TRBD1 matches 7 bases. The germline CDR1 and CDR2 sequences are SNHLY and FYNNEI. This CDR3 has 14 residues. V was clipped by 9 bases and J by 8 bases; unmatched bases: 12. The DNA of the CDR3 is TGTGCCAGGGGGGGACAGACCGTCAGAGAAAAACTGTTTTTT. Translating it yields CARGGQTVREKLFF.

The chain uses TRBV7-6 and TRBJ2-7, with D tentatively TRBD2 (5 bases). Germline V gene sequence: CDR1 SGHVS, CDR2 FNYEAQ. Trimming pared 6 bases from V and 0 bases from J, leaving 21 bases between. This CDR3 region has 17 residues. The CDR3 reads CASSGVVNSAFSYEQYF. CDR3 DNA: TGTGCCAGCAGTGGAGTGGTTAATAGCGCTTTCTCCTACGAGCAGTACTTC. Using reference TRBV7-6 and TRBJ2-7 for the parts outside the CDR3, the full variable domain is GAGVSQSPRYKVTKRGQDVALRCDPISGHVSLYWYRQALGQGPEFLTYFNYEAQQDKSGLPNDRFSAERPEGSISTLTIQRTEQRDSAMYRCASSGVVNSAFSYEQYFGPGTRLTVT.

There are a few counts of this clone. The gene calls are TRBV18 and TRBJ1-1; D is perhaps TRBD1 (5 bases). The germline V gene encodes CDR1 KGHSH and CDR2 LQKENI. V dropped 5 bases and J dropped 8 bases, with 12 bases sitting between them. The CDR3 contains 12 residues. In DNA form, the CDR3 reads TGTGCCAGCTCAACTCCAGGGTTGGAAGCTTTCTTT. Residues: CASSTPGLEAFF.

This clone was recorded a few times. The genes are TRBV10-3 and TRBJ1-1, with D unresolved. V was shortened by 6 bases and J by 3 bases, with 14 bases between the two germline ends. Per the germline V gene, CDR1 is ENHRY and CDR2 is SYGVKD. The CDR3 consists of 14 residues. DNA for the CDR3: TGTGCCATCAGAATTCGTGAGGGTGACACTGAAGCTTTCTTT. This encodes CAIRIREGDTEAFF.

The chain has TRBV5-4 and TRBJ2-5; 8 nucleotides line up with TRBD2. With 4 bases clipped from V and 0 bases from J, the junction kept 2 bases outside the gene matches. Germline V gene sequence: CDR1 SGHNT, CDR2 YYREEE (reference sequence). CDR3 size: 14 residues. The CDR3 reads CASSPGGYQETQYF. The DNA for the CDR3 is TGTGCCAGCAGCCCGGGGGGGTACCAAGAGACCCAGTACTTC.